The 27 T cell receptor beta chains given below trace back to one sample, sequenced in a study of metastatic and nonmetastatic thyroid tumors. With MiXCR, TCRdb called clones anew from the PCR reads. The sample carries tens of thousands of clones, approximately 25% recorded once. Thyroid surgery was performed in patients who had received no treatment beforehand. Sequenced sample: blood. The receptors derive from a female donor with papillary thyroid cancer or a benign thyroid nodule (not recorded which). Some clones in this sample may be carry-over from other donors' samples.

Concerning this clone itself: Compared with germline, one end of the junction differs, possibly owing to a read error. V and J are TRBV28 and TRBJ1-1; tentatively, D is TRBD1 (6 bases). This CDR3 is 13 amino acids long. Germline V gene lookup returns CDR1 MDHEN and CDR2 SYDVKM. The CDR3 DNA reads as TGTGCCAGCACATACGAGGGGGTCCCTGAAGCGTTCTTT. Translation: CASTYEGVPEAFF.

Details on this clone: A read error may account for a junction end that differs from germline. J is TRBJ1-5 and V is TRBV19, with no clear D. Germline V lookup: CDR1 LNHDA, CDR2 SQIVND (reference sequence). The length of the CDR3 is 13 residues. The CDR3 bases are TGTGCCAGTAGTATCGGGCAGGTTCAGCCCCAGAATTTT. Translating gives CASSIGQVQPQNF.

This clone was observed many times. The chain carries TRBV11-1 and TRBJ2-3, with D hard to call. Germline V gives CDR1 SGHAT, CDR2 FQDESV (reference sequence). V lost 8 bases and J 0 bases, leaving 18 bases between the germline ends. This CDR3 is built from 16 residues. CDR3 in DNA: TGTGCCAGCGTTCCGGCGGACCGATATAGCACAGATACGCAGTATTTT. It translates to CASVPADRYSTDTQYF.

This clone was counted ten times or more. For the CDR3, the DNA is TGTGCCAGCAGCCAAGGCAAGGAGCAGAGAAGGGATACGCAGTATTTT. This gives the protein CASSQGKEQRRDTQYF. The chain carries TRBV3-1 and TRBJ2-3, with D unclear. Germline V gives CDR1 LGHDT, CDR2 YNNKEL (reference sequence). V was cut by 1 base and J by 6 bases, with 17 bases left in between. This CDR3 comprises 16 residues.

The chain joins TRBV4-1 to TRBJ2-1; the match to TRBD2 covers 14 bases. The CDR3 has 16 residues. The germline CDR1 and CDR2 sequences are MGHRA and YSYEKL. The trim removed 4 bases at V and 5 bases at J, leaving 4 bases unmatched. In DNA, the CDR3 is TGCGCCAGCAGCCGAGGGACTAGCGGGAGTAACAATGAGCAGTTCTTC. Its translation is CASSRGTSGSNNEQFF.

This clone occurred many times. The chain combines TRBV5-1 with TRBJ1-4, with TRBD1 matching 8 bases. The junction had 9 bases not matched to a gene; V was cut back by 0 bases and J by 5 bases. This CDR3 spans 17 amino acids. The germline V gene has CDR1 SGHRS and CDR2 YFSETQ. CDR3 residues: CASSLVSFGTGNEKLFF. In DNA, the CDR3 is TGCGCCAGCAGCTTGGTCTCTTTTGGGACAGGAAATGAAAAACTGTTTTTT.

This clone is labeled medium-sized. This rearrangement joins TRBV6-4 to TRBJ1-1; D is unresolved. Trimming removed 5 bases from V and 1 base from J, with 8 bases in between. The germline V gene has CDR1 MRHNA and CDR2 SNTAGT. This CDR3 region has 13 residues. The DNA for the CDR3 is TGTGCCAGCAGTAACCTGGGGAACACTGAAGCTTTCTTT. Translating gives CASSNLGNTEAFF.

A few counts support this clone. J is TRBJ2-1 and V is TRBV6-2 or TRBV6-3, with TRBD2 matching 7 bases. The CDR3 runs to 14 residues. The germline V gene has CDR1 MNHEY and CDR2 SVGEGT. V was clipped by 7 bases and J by 7 bases; unmatched bases: 10. CDR3 loop: CASNTGGESNEQFF. In nucleotides, the CDR3 is TGTGCCAGCAACACGGGAGGAGAGTCGAATGAGCAGTTCTTC.

This clone has at least ten counts. The chain recombines TRBV10-3 with TRBJ1-2; D gene uncertain. The CDR3 totals 16 residues. Per the germline V gene, CDR1 is ENHRY and CDR2 is SYGVKD. Trimming removed 8 bases from V and 4 bases from J, with 23 bases in between. CDR3 DNA sequence: TGTGCCATCCGGTCATTTACTCGGACGGTTATCTATGGCTACACCTTC. Encoded protein: CAIRSFTRTVIYGYTF.

A few counts support this clone. The junction departs from germline at one end; a sequencing error may be responsible. The chain links TRBV12-3 or TRBV12-4 to TRBJ2-5; 7 bases match TRBD1. CDR3 length equals 13 residues. CDR3 protein: CASIPTGLEIQYF. CDR3 sequence (DNA): TGTGCCAGCATCCCGACAGGGTTAGAGATCCAGTACTTC.

This clone appeared many times. V is TRBV11-3 and J is TRBJ2-7, with a weak D call TRBD2 (6 bases). The V end lost 1 base, the J end lost 6 bases, and 16 bases lay between the germline ends. The CDR3 covers 15 residues. Germline CDR1 SGHNT, CDR2 YENEEA. Here the CDR3 DNA reads TGTGCCAGCAGCTTAGGCACTAGCAAGTTATTCGAGCAGTACTTC. This codes for CASSLGTSKLFEQYF.

The chain joins TRBV6-1 to TRBJ2-2; the D gene is possibly TRBD2 (5 bases). Germline CDR1 and CDR2: MNHNS and SASEGT. The CDR3 covers 16 residues. Trimming took off 6 bases at V and 5 bases at J, with 19 bases between the two ends. The CDR3 coding sequence is TGTGCCAGCAGCCCCGGACCCACGACGGGGACCGGGGAGCTGTTTTTT. It codes for CASSPGPTTGTGELFF.

This clone was found many times. This chain connects TRBV20-1 to TRBJ1-2, with D unclear. This CDR3 comprises 13 residues. Between the trimmed V and J ends, which lost 0 bases and 2 bases, there was a span of 7 bases. Germline V gene data show CDR1 as DFQATT and CDR2 as SNEGSKA (reference sequence). As DNA, the CDR3 is TGCAGTGCTAGAGATACAGTAAACTATGGCTACACCTTC. It translates to CSARDTVNYGYTF.

This clone is labeled medium-sized (0.01 to 0.1%). The chain recombines TRBV6-2 or TRBV6-3 with TRBJ2-2; 9 bases are a match to TRBD1. V lost 7 bases, J lost 2 bases, and 8 bases stayed unmatched. CDR3 size: 16 residues. From germline, CDR1 is MNHEY and CDR2 SVGEGT. The CDR3 DNA sequence: TGTGCCAGCAACCACCCGGGACAGGGAAACACCGGGGAGCTGTTTTTT. It encodes CASNHPGQGNTGELFF.

The chain joins TRBV30 to TRBJ2-7, with D tentatively TRBD1 (6 bases). The CDR3 is 12 residues long. Trimming shortened V by 3 bases and J by 0 bases, and 6 bases separated the two germline ends. Germline V gives CDR1 GTSNPN, CDR2 SVGIG (reference sequence). CDR3 loop: CAWRDSSYEQYF. The CDR3 coding sequence is TGTGCCTGGAGGGACAGCTCCTACGAGCAGTACTTC.

This clone came up many times. The chain joins TRBV9 to TRBJ1-2, with TRBD1 identical over 10 bases. V was pared by 3 bases and J by 2 bases, with 4 bases of the junction left unmatched. The V gene's germline CDR1 is SGDLS and CDR2 YYNGEE. The CDR3 is 15 amino acids. The CDR3 loop reads CASSGRTGGNYGYTF. For the CDR3, the DNA is TGTGCCAGCAGCGGGAGGACAGGGGGAAACTATGGCTACACCTTC.

The sample holds many counts of this clone. The chain couples TRBV4-1 to TRBJ1-6; no firm D call. V lost 0 bases to trimming and J lost 10 bases, with 7 bases between them. This CDR3 has 13 amino acids. Germline values: CDR1 MGHRA, CDR2 YSYEKL. CDR3 bases: TGCGCCAGCAGCCAAGATAAGAAGTCACCCCTCCACTTT. This codes for CASSQDKKSPLHF.

This clone was counted many times. The V call is TRBV28, the J call TRBJ2-1; possibly TRBD2 for D (5 bases). The CDR3 is 17 residues long. CDR1 is MDHEN, CDR2 SYDVKM, per germline. V was cut by 4 bases and J by 7 bases, with 23 bases left in between. The CDR3 sequence: CASSSPEARVNGNEQFF. DNA for the CDR3: TGTGCCAGCAGTTCCCCAGAGGCGCGGGTCAATGGGAATGAGCAGTTCTTC.

This clone was counted ten times or more. This CDR3 is CASSSGTGYEQYF. In nucleotides, the CDR3 is TGCGCCAGCAGCAGTGGGACAGGCTACGAGCAGTACTTC. This sequence joins TRBV5-1 and TRBJ2-7; 8 bases are shared with TRBD1. CDR1 and CDR2 (germline): SGHRS, YFSETQ. V trimming: 4 bases; J trimming: 3 bases; junction bases outside the gene matches: 3. The CDR3 is made up of 13 amino acids.

This clone occurred a few times. V gene TRBV7-2 combines with J gene TRBJ2-7; D is possibly TRBD2 (6 bases). CDR3 length: 14 residues. The V and J ends lost 2 bases and 6 bases respectively, with 14 bases between them. The V gene's germline CDR1 is SGHTA and CDR2 FQGNSA. The CDR3 DNA follows: TGTGCCAGCAGCTTACCGGGAGTGATAGTCGAGCAGTACTTC. Translating it yields CASSLPGVIVEQYF.

This clone appeared many times. This may stem from a read error, because a much larger clone lies one nucleotide away. Other nucleotide sequences from this sample produce the same CDR3. The chain has TRBV19 and TRBJ1-5; possible D gene TRBD1, 6 bases. CDR3 length: 15 residues. Germline V lookup: CDR1 LNHDA, CDR2 SQIVND (reference sequence). DNA of the CDR3: TGTGCCAGTAGTATGCACAGGGCAAATGAACAGCCCCAGCACTTT. Protein product: CASSMHRANEQPQHF.

This clone came up many times. This chain joins TRBV9 and TRBJ2-1; TRBD2 matches at 7 bases. CDR1 and CDR2 from the germline V gene are SGDLS and YYNGEE. This CDR3 is built from 14 residues. V lost 2 bases to trimming and J lost 5 bases; unmatched junction nucleotides: 4. This CDR3 is CASSVGGENNEQFF. Here the CDR3 DNA reads TGTGCCAGCAGCGTTGGGGGGGAAAACAATGAGCAGTTCTTC.

This clone was detected many times. This sequence joins TRBV9 and TRBJ2-3; D is uncertain. Germline values: CDR1 SGDLS, CDR2 YYNGEE. The CDR3 covers 14 residues. The ends were cut back, 4 bases at V and 4 bases at J, with 13 bases in the middle. The CDR3 DNA reads TGTGCCAGCAGCTTAAGACCGAGGCCAGATACGCAGTATTTT. Amino acid sequence: CASSLRPRPDTQYF. Variable domain in full (rest from reference TRBV9 and TRBJ2-3): DSGVTQTPKHLITATGQRVTLRCSPRSGDLSVYWYQQSLDQGLQFLIQYYNGEERAKGNILERFSAQQFPDLHSELNLSSLELGDSALYFCASSLRPRPDTQYFGPGTRLTVL.

By proportion, this clone is medium-sized. The J gene is TRBJ2-7, the V gene TRBV10-1; a possible D gene is TRBD2 (5 bases). V gave up 8 bases and J gave up 3 bases, with 11 bases separating them. CDR1 and CDR2 (germline): WNHNN, SYGVQD (reference sequence). The CDR3 is made up of 12 amino acids. The CDR3 protein is CASPLRVYEQYF. The DNA of the CDR3 is TGCGCCAGCCCTTTGAGGGTCTACGAGCAGTACTTC.

This clone was recorded many times. The genes are TRBV6-1 and TRBJ2-1, with a possible D match to TRBD2 (7 bases). The V gene's germline CDR1 is MNHNS and CDR2 SASEGT. The CDR3 has 14 amino acids. Trimming cost V 5 bases and J 2 bases, with 10 bases left between them. The CDR3 spells CASSRGATYNEQFF. The CDR3 DNA sequence: TGTGCCAGCAGTCGGGGGGCAACCTACAATGAGCAGTTCTTC.

Turning to this clone: The junction and the germline gene differ at one end; a read error may be behind it. The chain links TRBV25-1 to TRBJ2-3, with TRBD2 identical over 9 bases. Germline V gene data show CDR1 as MGHDK and CDR2 as SYGVNS. This CDR3 is built from 18 residues. The CDR3 loop reads CSSRSHGGLAGIPDTQYF. The CDR3 coding sequence is TGTTCCAGCAGGTCCCACGGAGGTCTAGCGGGGATCCCAGATACGCAGTATTTT.

This clone came up many times. The V and J genes are TRBV7-6 and TRBJ1-5; the match to TRBD1 covers 7 bases. There are 16 residues in the CDR3. CDR1 SGHVS and CDR2 FNYEAQ come from the germline V gene. Trimming took 1 base from V and 4 from J; bases not matched to a gene: 7. The DNA of the CDR3 is TGTGCCAGCAGCTTAGGTTCGGCAGGGGGGAATCAGCCCCAGCATTTT. This translates into CASSLGSAGGNQPQHF.